Below are 26 T cell receptor beta chains sequenced from a single sample in a study of T-cell memory formation after mild COVID-19. Each CDR3 protein gets one entry after TCRdb re-called the 5' RACE reads with MiXCR. The sample lists 350,000 to 400,000 distinct CDR3 sequences, 20% to 25% occurring once. Material for sequencing was PBMCs or a T cell subset sorted from them (not recorded which). Receptor source: an adult woman who had mild COVID-19 (a few samples of this study predate the infection). Cell type and time point are not known.

This chain links TRBV6-4 with TRBJ2-7; no reliable D call. Trimming took 2 bases from V and 5 from J, leaving 10 bases between them. This CDR3 region has 13 residues. Germline V gives CDR1 MRHNA, CDR2 SNTAGT. The CDR3 DNA follows: TGTGCCAGCAGTGACGAGGCCGGAGACGAGCAGTACTTC. It codes for CASSDEAGDEQYF.

V is TRBV20-1 and J is TRBJ2-3, with 7 bases matching TRBD2. Germline V lookup: CDR1 DFQATT, CDR2 SNEGSKA (reference sequence). There are 14 residues in the CDR3. J gave up 2 bases and V 6 bases, and 8 bases lay outside the gene matches. The CDR3 region has the DNA TGCAGTGCATCCCCTAGCGGTATCACAGATACGCAGTATTTT. It codes for CSASPSGITDTQYF.

V and J are TRBV29-1 and TRBJ1-2; D remains ambiguous. The germline CDR1 and CDR2 sequences are SQVTM and ANQGSEA. Trimming left V 2 bases short and J 3 bases short, with 4 bases between. This CDR3 is 11 amino acids long. CDR3 sequence (DNA): TGCAGCGTTGAATACGACTATGGCTACACCTTC. Its translation: CSVEYDYGYTF.

The genes are TRBV7-9 and TRBJ2-3, with 8 bases lining up with TRBD2. CDR1 SEHNR and CDR2 FQNEAQ come from the germline V gene (reference sequence). After removal of 5 bases from V and 3 bases from J, the junction contained 7 bases not matched to a gene. The CDR3 has 15 residues. The chain's CDR3 is CASSQPGGGTDTQYF. CDR3 DNA sequence: TGTGCCAGCAGCCAACCGGGAGGGGGTACAGATACGCAGTATTTT.

V gene TRBV6-5 combines with J gene TRBJ1-1; D unresolved. This CDR3 is 15 amino acids long. Germline V CDR1 and CDR2: MNHEY, SVGAGI. The V gene lost 0 bases and the J gene lost 0 bases, with 8 bases spanning the gap. Written as DNA, the CDR3 is TGTGCCAGCAGTTACTCTCCGGGATTGAACACTGAAGCTTTCTTT. This sequence encodes CASSYSPGLNTEAFF.

The genes are TRBV4-2 and TRBJ2-5, with 8 bases aligning to TRBD2. Germline-derived CDR1 and CDR2 are LGHNA and YNFKEQ. The CDR3 covers 14 residues. After removal of 3 bases from V and 2 bases from J, the junction contained 2 bases not matched to a gene. The CDR3 region has the DNA TGTGCCAGCAGCCAGGGGACTAGACAAGAGACCCAGTACTTC. It codes for CASSQGTRQETQYF.

The chain is built from TRBV10-2 and TRBJ1-1, with TRBD1 identical over 7 bases. Germline CDR1 and CDR2: WSHSY and SAAADI. The CDR3 sequence is 15 residues long. The J segment lost 7 bases and the V segment lost 6 bases, leaving 14 bases of the junction unmatched. DNA for the CDR3: TGCGCCAGCAGGTACTCCGGGACAGTGTTTGATGAAGCTTTCTTT. It codes for CASRYSGTVFDEAFF.

The J gene is TRBJ2-7, the V gene TRBV7-2, with D perhaps TRBD1 (6 bases). CDR1 and CDR2 from the germline V gene are SGHTA and FQGNSA. CDR3 length: 16 residues. The ends were cut back, 0 bases at V and 3 bases at J, with 15 bases in the middle. The CDR3, as DNA: TGTGCCAGCAGCTTAGCGGGACACTCTGGTATCTACGAGCAGTACTTC. Translating gives CASSLAGHSGIYEQYF.

The chain joins TRBV20-1 to TRBJ2-7; D may be TRBD1 (6 bases). V dropped 3 bases and J dropped 2 bases, with 11 bases sitting between them. Germline V gives CDR1 DFQATT, CDR2 SNEGSKA (reference sequence). The CDR3 has 13 residues. The CDR3 nucleotides read TGCAGTGCTAGTGCAGGGGCGGCCTACGAGCAGTACTTC. Encoded protein: CSASAGAAYEQYF.

The J gene is TRBJ2-7, the V gene TRBV5-6; D gene unclear. This CDR3 region has 14 residues. V lost 4 bases and J 2 bases, leaving 13 bases between the germline ends. In germline, CDR1 is SGHDT, CDR2 YYEEEE. Here the CDR3 DNA reads TGTGCCAGCAGCCCTTACTCGGTTACCTACGAGCAGTACTTC. It encodes CASSPYSVTYEQYF.

This clonotype was seen a few times. The chain employs TRBV7-2 and TRBJ1-3, with 11 bases aligning to TRBD1. J was trimmed by 0 bases and V by 4 bases; bases with no gene match: 5. CDR1 and CDR2 (germline): SGHTA, FQGNSA. The CDR3 length is 17 residues. DNA for the CDR3: TGTGCCAGCAGCTCCGCCGGGACAGGGGGCTCTGGAAACACCATATATTTT. It encodes CASSSAGTGGSGNTIYF.

This clonotype was counted only a few times. The V gene is TRBV7-9, the J gene TRBJ2-1; 10 nucleotides align to TRBD1. Germline loops: CDR1 SEHNR, CDR2 FQNEAQ (reference sequence). The CDR3 loop spans 16 amino acids. The V and J ends lost 2 bases and 5 bases, in that order; junction bases with no gene match: 6. CDR3 loop: CASSLMFGTGDNEQFF. CDR3 coding DNA: TGTGCCAGCAGCTTAATGTTCGGGACAGGGGACAATGAGCAGTTCTTC.

This clonotype showed up just a few times. V is TRBV25-1 and J is TRBJ2-1, with D maybe TRBD1 (6 bases). The germline V and J ends were trimmed by 2 bases and 7 bases, with 18 bases remaining between them. Germline CDR1 reads MGHDK; CDR2 reads SYGVNS. There are 16 residues in the CDR3. The CDR3 DNA follows: TGTGCCAGCAGTGAAATAGCGTCAGCCCAGGGGAATGAGCAGTTCTTC. It yields the protein CASSEIASAQGNEQFF.

This clonotype was counted a few times. The chain couples TRBV5-4 to TRBJ2-1; a possible D gene is TRBD2 (6 bases). In germline, CDR1 is SGHNT, CDR2 YYREEE (reference sequence). There are 15 residues in the CDR3. Deletions cut 0 bases from V and 1 base from J, with 8 bases between. The CDR3 coding sequence is TGTGCCAGCAGCTTGGAGACTAGGTCCTACAATGAGCAGTTCTTC. Encoded protein: CASSLETRSYNEQFF.

This clonotype was counted a few times. CDR3 nucleotide sequence: TGCAGTGCTAGAGCCTTTACAGGGTACGGGGCCAACGTCCTGACTTTC. It codes for CSARAFTGYGANVLTF. The genes are TRBV20-1 and TRBJ2-6; D possibly corresponds to TRBD1 (6 bases). Trimming removed 1 base from V and 4 bases from J, with 14 bases in between. The CDR3 covers 16 residues. Germline CDR1 and CDR2: DFQATT and SNEGSKA (reference sequence).

This chain uses TRBV5-1 with TRBJ2-7, with 11 bases identical to TRBD2. From germline, CDR1 is SGHRS and CDR2 YFSETQ. V was pared by 4 bases and J by 4 bases, with 13 bases of the junction left unmatched. This CDR3 comprises 17 residues. Here the CDR3 DNA reads TGCGCCAGCAGCGACCGGCTAACTAGCGGGAGCGAGTACGAGCAGTACTTC. It is translated as CASSDRLTSGSEYEQYF.

This clonotype was observed a handful of times. The V gene is TRBV5-6, the J gene TRBJ1-1; D gene ambiguous. V was pared by 0 bases and J by 0 bases, with 9 bases between. The CDR3 is made up of 15 amino acids. Germline V gene sequence: CDR1 SGHDT, CDR2 YYEEEE. The DNA for the CDR3 is TGTGCCAGCAGCTTGGCGCTCTCGATGAACACTGAAGCTTTCTTT. This encodes CASSLALSMNTEAFF.

The chain employs TRBV12-3 or TRBV12-4 and TRBJ2-1, with 10 bases lining up with TRBD2. This CDR3 has 16 amino acids. The V gene end was trimmed by 1 base and the J gene end by 4 bases; junction bases not matched to a gene: 4. The CDR3 DNA is TGTGCCAGCAGTTTAGAACTAGCGGGGACTTACAATGAGCAGTTCTTC. Protein product: CASSLELAGTYNEQFF.

Ten or more counts support this clonotype. The V gene is TRBV14, the J gene TRBJ2-7, with 8 bases aligning to TRBD2. The CDR3 spans 14 residues. Germline V gives CDR1 SGHDN, CDR2 FVKESK. The V gene end was trimmed by 4 bases and the J gene end by 4 bases; junction bases not matched to a gene: 6. CDR3: CASSPAGGGYEQYF. The CDR3 nucleotides read TGTGCCAGCAGCCCGGCGGGAGGTGGGTACGAGCAGTACTTC. The full variable domain, in which reference TRBV14 and TRBJ2-7 provide the parts outside the CDR3, is EAGVTQFPSHSVIEKGQTVTLRCDPISGHDNLYWYRRVMGKEIKFLLHFVKESKQDESGMPNNRFLAERTGGTYSTLKVQPAELEDSGVYFCASSPAGGGYEQYFGPGTRLTVT.

V and J are TRBV7-2 and TRBJ2-7, with 8 bases that match TRBD2. CDR1 SGHTA and CDR2 FQGNSA come from the germline V gene. Trimming took 9 bases from V and 7 from J; bases not matched to a gene: 14. The CDR3 covers 14 residues. The CDR3 coding sequence is TGTGCCAGTAATCCGTCGGGGGGGCTAGGAGAGCAGTACTTC. Protein: CASNPSGGLGEQYF.

This clonotype was counted between two and nine times. The V and J genes are TRBV12-3 or TRBV12-4 and TRBJ2-2; D may match TRBD1 or TRBD2 (5 bases each). The CDR3 has 16 residues. The ends were cut back, 3 bases at V and 5 bases at J, with 16 bases in the middle. CDR3 nucleotides: TGTGCCAGCAGTTTCGAGGGGTCAGGAAAAACCGGGGAGCTGTTTTTT. Translated: CASSFEGSGKTGELFF.

This clonotype came up a few times. The chain links TRBV7-8 to TRBJ1-2; weak D call: TRBD1 (6 bases). Germline values: CDR1 SGHVS, CDR2 FQNEAQ. This CDR3 comprises 13 residues. Trimming left V 5 bases short and J 9 bases short, with 16 bases between. The CDR3 protein is CASSPRTDLSYTF. The CDR3 DNA is TGTGCCAGCAGCCCACGGACAGACCTAAGCTACACCTTC.

The chain carries TRBV5-1 and TRBJ1-2, with 7 bases fitting TRBD1. V was clipped by 0 bases and J by 2 bases; unmatched bases: 4. This CDR3 comprises 15 residues. Germline CDR1 SGHRS, CDR2 YFSETQ. In nucleotides, the CDR3 is TGCGCCAGCAGCTTGGATGCCAGGGGGAACTATGGCTACACCTTC. This codes for CASSLDARGNYGYTF.

This clonotype turned up a few times. The V gene is TRBV4-1, the J gene TRBJ1-1; D unresolved. This CDR3 region has 14 residues. The germline V gene has CDR1 MGHRA and CDR2 YSYEKL. The V gene lost 1 base and the J gene lost 1 base, with 7 bases spanning the gap. DNA of the CDR3: TGCGCCAGCAGCCAAGCTAGGGAGAACACTGAAGCTTTCTTT. It encodes CASSQARENTEAFF.

This clonotype has ten or more counts. The V gene is TRBV5-1, the J gene TRBJ2-2; the match to TRBD2 covers 8 bases. The CDR3 extends over 15 amino acids. V trimming: 7 bases; J trimming: 2 bases; junction bases outside the gene matches: 7. The germline CDR1 and CDR2 sequences are SGHRS and YFSETQ. The CDR3 region is CASRPGLGNTGELFF. DNA for the CDR3: TGCGCCAGCCGTCCGGGACTAGGAAACACCGGGGAGCTGTTTTTT.

This clonotype has a handful of counts. This chain connects TRBV5-1 to TRBJ1-3; D is unclear. The CDR3 has 13 residues. CDR1 SGHRS and CDR2 YFSETQ come from the germline V gene. V was pared by 4 bases and J by 4 bases, with 9 bases between. The CDR3 sequence is CASSPDGGNTIYF. The CDR3 DNA sequence: TGCGCCAGCAGCCCAGATGGGGGAAACACCATATATTTT.